Listed below are T cell receptor beta chains from one sample, sequenced in a study of T cells in Graves' hyperthyroidism and ophthalmopathy. TCRdb reprocessed the multiplex PCR reads via MiXCR and lists one record per CDR3 protein. The data hold hundreds of thousands of distinct CDR3 sequences, with around 21% observed a single time. Sequenced: blood. The receptor set was obtained from a man aged 25-45 years with Graves' ophthalmopathy. The CDR3 runs from the conserved cysteine through the conserved F or W. A D gene is named only where the DNA matches it firmly. The size of a clone is reported for some rows only, either as once, few or many, or as a class for expanded clones.

CASKVRGVNQPQHF,TGTGCCAGCAAGGTACGGGGGGTCAATCAGCCCCAGCATTTT,TRBV6-2/TRBV6-3,NA,NA,TRBJ1-5
CASSSAGRPEAFF,TGTGCCAGCAGTTCGGCCGGGAGGCCTGAAGCTTTCTTT,TRBV27,NA,NA,TRBJ1-1
CASSLEGLAGVDEQFF,TGTGCCAGCAGCTTGGAAGGACTAGCGGGAGTCGATGAGCAGTTCTTC,TRBV5-5,NA,TRBD2,TRBJ2-1
CASSSPGTDSYGYTF,TGTGCCAGCAGCTCCCCCGGGACAGATAGTTATGGCTACACCTTC,TRBV7-2,NA,TRBD1,TRBJ1-2
CASRPLTLEFGNTIYF,TGTGCCAGCAGGCCACTAACTCTGGAATTTGGAAACACCATATATTTT,TRBV12-3/TRBV12-4,few,NA,TRBJ1-3
CASSPRGWANPRGGRRVMSYEQYF,TGTGCCAGCAGCCCCAGGGGATGGGCGAACCCCCGTGGCGGGAGACGGGTCATGTCCTACGAGCAGTACTTC,TRBV28,once,NA,TRBJ2-7
CVSSLRGTGYTEAFF,TGTGTCAGCAGTTTACGCGGGACAGGTTATACTGAAGCTTTCTTT,TRBV12-3/TRBV12-4,NA,TRBD1,TRBJ1-1
CASSLTGPYEQYF,TGTGCCAGCAGCCTGACAGGACCCTACGAGCAGTACTTC,TRBV27,many,NA,TRBJ2-7
CASSLAGLADYEQYF,TGTGCCAGCAGTTTAGCCGGACTAGCGGACTACGAGCAGTACTTC,TRBV27,few,TRBD2,TRBJ2-7
CASKDRGGTEAFF,TGTGCCAGCAAGGACAGGGGGGGTACTGAAGCTTTCTTT,TRBV6-1,few,TRBD1,TRBJ1-1
CASSEAPSVGGNNEQFF,TGTGCCAGCAGTGAAGCTCCTAGCGTCGGGGGAAACAATGAGCAGTTCTTC,TRBV6-1,NA,NA,TRBJ2-1
CSARGAWAGVWSKNIQYF,TGCAGTGCTAGAGGTGCTTGGGCAGGTGTCTGGTCCAAAAACATTCAGTACTTC,TRBV20-1,few,NA,TRBJ2-4
CASGTSVYNEQFF,TGTGCCAGTGGGACTAGCGTATACAATGAGCAGTTCTTC,TRBV19,few,TRBD2,TRBJ2-1
CASSPGQLDTDTQYF,TGTGCCAGCTCACCCGGACAGTTAGACACAGATACGCAGTATTTT,TRBV18,NA,NA,TRBJ2-3